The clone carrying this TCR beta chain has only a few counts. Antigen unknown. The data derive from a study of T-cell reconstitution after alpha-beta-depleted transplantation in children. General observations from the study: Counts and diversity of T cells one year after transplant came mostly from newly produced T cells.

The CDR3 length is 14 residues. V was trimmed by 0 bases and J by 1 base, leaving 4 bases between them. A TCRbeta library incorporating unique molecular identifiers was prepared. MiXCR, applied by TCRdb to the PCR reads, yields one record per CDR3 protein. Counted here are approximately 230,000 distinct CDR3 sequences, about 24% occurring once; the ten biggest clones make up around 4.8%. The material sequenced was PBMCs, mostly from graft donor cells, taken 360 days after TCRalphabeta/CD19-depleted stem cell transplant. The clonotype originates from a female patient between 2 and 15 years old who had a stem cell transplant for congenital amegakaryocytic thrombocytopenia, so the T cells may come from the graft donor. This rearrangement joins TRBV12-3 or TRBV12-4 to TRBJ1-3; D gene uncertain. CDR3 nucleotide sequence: TGTGCCAGCAGTTTAGCCAGATCTGGAAACACCATATATTTT. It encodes CASSLARSGNTIYF.